This record covers a single T cell receptor beta chain. Antigen specificity is unknown. This entry belongs to a study of cytomegalovirus exposure and HLA in healthy donors. Findings and caveats of the study: Because they were indistinguishable, some V segments, including TRBV6-2 and TRBV6-3, were excluded. TCR beta chains numbering roughly 150 were designated cytomegalovirus-associated. In vitro work confirmed that a few CMV-associated chains recognize CMV antigens.

The PCR was carried out with 60 Vbeta primers and 13 Jbeta primers. Method: immunoSEQ multiplex PCR; TCRdb's copy keeps in-frame clones and lacks some. The sample carries approximately 100,000 clones, roughly four fifths recorded once. V lost 5 bases, J lost 4 bases, and 12 bases lay in between. The CDR3 loop spans 13 amino acids. Germline lookup yields CDR1 LGHNA and CDR2 YNFKEQ. The TCR sequence derives from a middle-aged man in good health and CMV-seronegative. The rearrangement joins TRBV4-2 to TRBJ2-7; TRBD1 might be the D (6 bases). Sequencing was carried out using PBMCs. The CDR3 DNA reads TGTGCCAGCAGCTCAGGGGTTGGGTACGAGCAGTACTTC. Translation: CASSSGVGYEQYF.